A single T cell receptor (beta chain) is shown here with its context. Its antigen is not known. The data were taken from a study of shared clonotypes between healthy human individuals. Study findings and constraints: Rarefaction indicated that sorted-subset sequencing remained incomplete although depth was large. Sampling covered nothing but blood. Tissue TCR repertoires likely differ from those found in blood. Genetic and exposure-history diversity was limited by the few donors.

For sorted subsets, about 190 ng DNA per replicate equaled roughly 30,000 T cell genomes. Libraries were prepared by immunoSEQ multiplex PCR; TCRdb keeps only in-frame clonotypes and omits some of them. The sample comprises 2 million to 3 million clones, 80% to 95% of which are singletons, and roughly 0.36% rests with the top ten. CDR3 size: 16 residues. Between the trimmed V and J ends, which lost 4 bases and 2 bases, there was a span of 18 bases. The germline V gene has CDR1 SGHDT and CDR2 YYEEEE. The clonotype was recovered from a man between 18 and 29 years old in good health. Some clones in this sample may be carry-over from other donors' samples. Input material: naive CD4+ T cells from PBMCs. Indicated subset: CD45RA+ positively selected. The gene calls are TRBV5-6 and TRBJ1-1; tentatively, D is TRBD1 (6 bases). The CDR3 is CASSRYEQGYNTEAFF. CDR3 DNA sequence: TGTGCCAGCAGCCGATACGAACAGGGTTACAACACTGAAGCTTTCTTT.